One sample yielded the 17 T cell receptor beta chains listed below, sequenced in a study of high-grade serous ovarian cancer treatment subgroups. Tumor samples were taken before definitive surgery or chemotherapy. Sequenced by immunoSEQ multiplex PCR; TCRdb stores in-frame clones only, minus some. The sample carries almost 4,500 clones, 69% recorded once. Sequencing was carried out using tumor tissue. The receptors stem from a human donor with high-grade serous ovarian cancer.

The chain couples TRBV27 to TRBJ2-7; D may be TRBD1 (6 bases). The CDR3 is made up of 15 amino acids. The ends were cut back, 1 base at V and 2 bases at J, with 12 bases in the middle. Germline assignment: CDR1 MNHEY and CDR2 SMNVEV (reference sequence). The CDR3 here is CASSLWGQGPYEQYF. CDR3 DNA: TGTGCCAGCAGTTTATGGGGGCAGGGACCCTACGAGCAGTACTTC.

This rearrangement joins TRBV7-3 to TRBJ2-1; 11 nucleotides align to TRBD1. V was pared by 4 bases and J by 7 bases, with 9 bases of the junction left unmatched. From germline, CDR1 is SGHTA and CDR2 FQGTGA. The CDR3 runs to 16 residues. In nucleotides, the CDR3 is TGTGCCAGCAGCTCAGACCGGGACAGGGGGGGAAATGAGCAGTTCTTC. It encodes CASSSDRDRGGNEQFF.

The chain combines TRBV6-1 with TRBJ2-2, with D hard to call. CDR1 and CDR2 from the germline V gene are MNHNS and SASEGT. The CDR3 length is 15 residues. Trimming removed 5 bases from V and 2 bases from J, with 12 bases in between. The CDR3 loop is CASSLWSLNTGELFF. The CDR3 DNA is TGTGCCAGCAGTCTCTGGTCCCTCAACACCGGGGAGCTGTTTTTT.

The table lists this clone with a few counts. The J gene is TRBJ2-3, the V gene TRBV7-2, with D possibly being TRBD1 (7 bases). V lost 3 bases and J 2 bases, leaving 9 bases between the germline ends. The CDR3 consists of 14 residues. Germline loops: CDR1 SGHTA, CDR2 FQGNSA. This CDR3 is CASSLEGATDTQYF. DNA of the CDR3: TGTGCCAGCAGCTTGGAGGGGGCCACAGATACGCAGTATTTT.

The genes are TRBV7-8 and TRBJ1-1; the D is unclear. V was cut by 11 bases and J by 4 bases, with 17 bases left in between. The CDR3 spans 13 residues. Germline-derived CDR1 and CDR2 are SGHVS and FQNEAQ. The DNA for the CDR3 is TGTGCCCTCAGCGCGTTATCGGTCACTGAAGCTTTCTTT. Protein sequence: CALSALSVTEAFF.

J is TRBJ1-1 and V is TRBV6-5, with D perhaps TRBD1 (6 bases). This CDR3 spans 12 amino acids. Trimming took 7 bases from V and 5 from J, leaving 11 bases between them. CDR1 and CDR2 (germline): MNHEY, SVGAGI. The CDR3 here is CASTPDRTEAFF. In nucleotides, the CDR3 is TGTGCCAGCACTCCCGACAGGACTGAAGCTTTCTTT.

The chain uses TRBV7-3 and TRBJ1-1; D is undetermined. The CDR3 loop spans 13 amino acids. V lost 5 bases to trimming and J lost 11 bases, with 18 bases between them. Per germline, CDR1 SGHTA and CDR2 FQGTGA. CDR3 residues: CASSPPQLRAAFF. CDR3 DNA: TGTGCCAGCAGCCCGCCCCAATTACGGGCCGCTTTCTTT.

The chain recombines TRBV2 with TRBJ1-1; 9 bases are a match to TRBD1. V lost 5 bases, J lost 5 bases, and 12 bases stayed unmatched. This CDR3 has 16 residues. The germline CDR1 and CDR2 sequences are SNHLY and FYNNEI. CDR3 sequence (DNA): TGTGCCAGCAGTAATACAGGGGGCCAGGAGAAGACTGAAGCTTTCTTT. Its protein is CASSNTGGQEKTEAFF.

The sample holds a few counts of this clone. The CDR3: CASSLDHGETQYF. The DNA of the CDR3 is TGTGCCAGCAGTCTCGATCACGGAGAGACCCAGTACTTC. The V call is TRBV6-4, the J call TRBJ2-5; D is uncertain. CDR3 length equals 13 residues. Trimming took 5 bases from V and 4 from J, leaving 11 bases between them. Germline CDR1 MRHNA, CDR2 SNTAGT.

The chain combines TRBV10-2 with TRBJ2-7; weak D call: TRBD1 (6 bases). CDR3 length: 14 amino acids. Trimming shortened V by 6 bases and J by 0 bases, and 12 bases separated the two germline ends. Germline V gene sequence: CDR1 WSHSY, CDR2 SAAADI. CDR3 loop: CASRQGIASYEQYF. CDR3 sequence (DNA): TGCGCCAGCAGACAGGGAATCGCCTCCTACGAGCAGTACTTC.

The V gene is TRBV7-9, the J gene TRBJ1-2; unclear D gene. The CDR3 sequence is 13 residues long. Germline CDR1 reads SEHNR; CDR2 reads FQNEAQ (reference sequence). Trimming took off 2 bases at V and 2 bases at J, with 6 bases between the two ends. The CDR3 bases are TGTGCCAGCAGCTTACCAGTCAACTATGGCTACACCTTC. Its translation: CASSLPVNYGYTF.

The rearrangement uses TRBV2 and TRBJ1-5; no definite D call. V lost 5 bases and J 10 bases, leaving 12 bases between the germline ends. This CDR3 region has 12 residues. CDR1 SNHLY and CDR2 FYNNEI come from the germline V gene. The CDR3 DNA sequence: TGTGCCAGCAGTCGAAGAGGCTATCCCCAGCATTTT. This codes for CASSRRGYPQHF. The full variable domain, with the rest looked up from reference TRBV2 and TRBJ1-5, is EPEVTQTPSHQVTQMGQEVILRCVPISNHLYFYWYRQILGQKVEFLVSFYNNEISEKSEIFDDQFSVERPDGSNFTLKIRSTKLEDSAMYFCASSRRGYPQHFGDGTRLSIL.

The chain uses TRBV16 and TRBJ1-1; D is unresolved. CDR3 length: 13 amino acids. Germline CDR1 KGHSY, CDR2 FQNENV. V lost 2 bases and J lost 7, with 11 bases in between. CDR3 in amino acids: CASSQIPHGEAFF. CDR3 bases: TGTGCCAGCAGCCAAATCCCCCACGGTGAAGCTTTCTTT.

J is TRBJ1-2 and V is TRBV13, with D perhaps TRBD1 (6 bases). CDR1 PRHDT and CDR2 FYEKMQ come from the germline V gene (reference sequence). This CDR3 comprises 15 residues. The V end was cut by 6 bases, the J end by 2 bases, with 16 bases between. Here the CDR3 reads CASSFTGRSNYGYTF. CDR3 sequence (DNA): TGTGCCAGCAGTTTCACAGGGAGGTCGAACTATGGCTACACCTTC.

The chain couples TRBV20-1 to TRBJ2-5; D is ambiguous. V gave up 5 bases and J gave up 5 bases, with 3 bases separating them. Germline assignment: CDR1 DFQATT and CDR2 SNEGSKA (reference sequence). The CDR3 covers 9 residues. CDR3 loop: CSAGETQYF. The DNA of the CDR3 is TGCAGTGCTGGGGAGACCCAGTACTTC.

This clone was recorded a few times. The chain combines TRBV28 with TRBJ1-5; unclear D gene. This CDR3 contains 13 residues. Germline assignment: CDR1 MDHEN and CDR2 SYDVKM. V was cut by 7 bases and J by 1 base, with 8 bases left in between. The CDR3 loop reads CASTPASNQPQHF. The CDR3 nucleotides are TGTGCCAGCACTCCCGCCAGCAATCAGCCCCAGCATTTT. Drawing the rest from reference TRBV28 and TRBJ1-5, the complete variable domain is DVKVTQSSRYLVKRTGEKVFLECVQDMDHENMFWYRQDPGLGLRLIYFSYDVKMKEKGDIPEGYSVSREKKERFSLILESASTNQTSMYLCASTPASNQPQHFGDGTRLSIL.

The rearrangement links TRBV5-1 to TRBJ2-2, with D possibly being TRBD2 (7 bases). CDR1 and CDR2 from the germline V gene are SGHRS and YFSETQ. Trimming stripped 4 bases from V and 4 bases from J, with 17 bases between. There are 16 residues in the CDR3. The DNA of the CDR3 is TGCGCCAGCAGCGAGTGGGGGGGGCGCAGCACCGGGGAGCTGTTTTTT. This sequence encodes CASSEWGGRSTGELFF.